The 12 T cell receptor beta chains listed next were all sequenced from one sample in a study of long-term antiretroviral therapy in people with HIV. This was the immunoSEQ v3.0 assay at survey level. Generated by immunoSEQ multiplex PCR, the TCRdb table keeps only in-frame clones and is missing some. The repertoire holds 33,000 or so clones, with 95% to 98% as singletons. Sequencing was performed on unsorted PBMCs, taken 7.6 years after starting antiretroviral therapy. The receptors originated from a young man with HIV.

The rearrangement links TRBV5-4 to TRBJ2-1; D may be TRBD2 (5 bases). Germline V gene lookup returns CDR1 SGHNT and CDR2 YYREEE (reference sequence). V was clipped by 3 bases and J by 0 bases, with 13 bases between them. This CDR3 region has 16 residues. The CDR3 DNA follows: TGTGCCAGCAGCTCGCCGGCGGGCCCCTCCTACAATGAGCAGTTCTTC. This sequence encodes CASSSPAGPSYNEQFF.

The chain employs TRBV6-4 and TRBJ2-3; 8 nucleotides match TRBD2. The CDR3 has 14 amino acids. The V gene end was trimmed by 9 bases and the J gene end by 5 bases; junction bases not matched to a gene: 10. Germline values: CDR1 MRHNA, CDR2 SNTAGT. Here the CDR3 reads CASPPSGGKDTQYF. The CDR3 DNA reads TGTGCCAGTCCACCGAGCGGGGGCAAAGATACGCAGTATTTT.

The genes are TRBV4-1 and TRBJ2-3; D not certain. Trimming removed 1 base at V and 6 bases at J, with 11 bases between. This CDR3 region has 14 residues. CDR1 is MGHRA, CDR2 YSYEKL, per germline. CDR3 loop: CASSQGPLGDTQYF. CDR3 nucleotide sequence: TGCGCCAGCAGCCAAGGCCCCCTTGGGGATACGCAGTATTTT.

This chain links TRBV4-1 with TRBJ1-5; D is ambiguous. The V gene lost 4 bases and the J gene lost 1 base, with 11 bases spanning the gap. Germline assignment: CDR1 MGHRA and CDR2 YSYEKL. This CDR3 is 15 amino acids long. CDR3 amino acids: CASSPEEGSNQPQHF. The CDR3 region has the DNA TGCGCCAGCAGCCCCGAGGAAGGGAGCAATCAGCCCCAGCATTTT.

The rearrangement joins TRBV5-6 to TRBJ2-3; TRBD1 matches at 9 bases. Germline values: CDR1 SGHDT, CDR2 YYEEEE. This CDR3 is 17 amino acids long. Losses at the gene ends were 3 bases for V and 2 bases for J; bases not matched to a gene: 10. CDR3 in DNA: TGTGCCAGCAGCTCCGACAGGGGGTCACAACCCACAGATACGCAGTATTTT. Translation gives CASSSDRGSQPTDTQYF.

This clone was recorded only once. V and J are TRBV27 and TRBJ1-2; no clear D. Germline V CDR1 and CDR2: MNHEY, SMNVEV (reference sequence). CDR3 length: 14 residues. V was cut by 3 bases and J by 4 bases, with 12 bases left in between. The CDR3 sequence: CASSFRAPIYGYTF. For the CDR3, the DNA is TGTGCCAGCAGTTTTCGGGCTCCAATCTATGGCTACACCTTC.

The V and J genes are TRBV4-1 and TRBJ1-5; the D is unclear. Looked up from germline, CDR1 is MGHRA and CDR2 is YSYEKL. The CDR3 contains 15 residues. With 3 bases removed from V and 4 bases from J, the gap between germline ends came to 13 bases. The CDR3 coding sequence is TGCGCCAGCAGCCACCACCCGCCGAATAATCAGCCCCAGCATTTT. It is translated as CASSHHPPNNQPQHF.

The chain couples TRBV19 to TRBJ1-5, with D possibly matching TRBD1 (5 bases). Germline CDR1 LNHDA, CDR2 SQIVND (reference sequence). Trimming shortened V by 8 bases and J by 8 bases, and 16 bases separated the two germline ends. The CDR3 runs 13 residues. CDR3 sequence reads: CASARDGTKPQHF. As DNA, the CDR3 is TGTGCCAGTGCCCGGGACGGCACAAAGCCCCAGCATTTT.

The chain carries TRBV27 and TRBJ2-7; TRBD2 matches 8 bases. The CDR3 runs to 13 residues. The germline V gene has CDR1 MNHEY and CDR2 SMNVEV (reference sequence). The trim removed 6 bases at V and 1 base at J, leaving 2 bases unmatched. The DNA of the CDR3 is TGTGCCAGCAGGACTAGCGATTCCTACGAGCAGTACTTC. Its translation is CASRTSDSYEQYF.

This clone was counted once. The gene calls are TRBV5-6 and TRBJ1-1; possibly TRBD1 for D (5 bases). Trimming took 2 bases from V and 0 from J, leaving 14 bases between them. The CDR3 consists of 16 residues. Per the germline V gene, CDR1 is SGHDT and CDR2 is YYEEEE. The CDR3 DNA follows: TGTGCCAGCAGCTTTATTGCCGGGACGGTGAACACTGAAGCTTTCTTT. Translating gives CASSFIAGTVNTEAFF.

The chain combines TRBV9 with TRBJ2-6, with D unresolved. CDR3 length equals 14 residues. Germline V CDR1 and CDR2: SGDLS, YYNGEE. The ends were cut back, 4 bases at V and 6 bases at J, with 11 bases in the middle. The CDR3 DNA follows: TGTGCCAGCAGCCCCGGCACACTGGCCAACGTCCTGACTTTC. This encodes CASSPGTLANVLTF.

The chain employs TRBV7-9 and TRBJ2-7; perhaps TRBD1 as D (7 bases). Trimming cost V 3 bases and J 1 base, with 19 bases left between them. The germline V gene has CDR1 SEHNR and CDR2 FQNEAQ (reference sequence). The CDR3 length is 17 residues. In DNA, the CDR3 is TGTGCCAGCAGCTTGAGGGGGGACAGTTTATTATCCTACGAGCAGTACTTC. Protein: CASSLRGDSLLSYEQYF.